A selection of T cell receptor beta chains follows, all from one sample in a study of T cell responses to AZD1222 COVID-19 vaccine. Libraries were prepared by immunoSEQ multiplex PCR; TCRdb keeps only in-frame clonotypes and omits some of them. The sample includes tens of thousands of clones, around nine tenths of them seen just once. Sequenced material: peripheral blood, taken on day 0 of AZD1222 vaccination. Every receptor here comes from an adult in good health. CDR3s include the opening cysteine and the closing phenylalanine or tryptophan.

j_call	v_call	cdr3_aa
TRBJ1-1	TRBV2	CASGRGQGGTEAFF
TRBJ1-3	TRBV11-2	CASSLRTASGNTIYF
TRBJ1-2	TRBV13	CASSSLSEAANYGYTF
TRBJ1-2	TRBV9	CASSAGQGQSYGYTF
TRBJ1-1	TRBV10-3	CATQGTGRNTEAFF
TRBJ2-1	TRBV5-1	CASSLRDNSYNEQFF
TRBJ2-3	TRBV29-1	CSVEPGLPTDTQYF
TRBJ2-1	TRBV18	CASSPPGTGYNEQFF
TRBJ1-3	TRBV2	CASSVGGTTGNTIYF
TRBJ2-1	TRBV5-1	CASSLWAGTGLSEQFF
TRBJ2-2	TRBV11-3	CASSLDRGAGELFF
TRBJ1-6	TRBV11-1	CASREDIYNSPLHF
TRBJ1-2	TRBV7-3	CASSPTGQDGYTF
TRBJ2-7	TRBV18	CASSPDKNAGAYEQYF
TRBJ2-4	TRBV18	CASSPNPAIAKNIQYF
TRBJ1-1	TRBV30	CAWSAGPLTPVAFF
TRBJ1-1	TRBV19	CASMPGQGSTEAFF
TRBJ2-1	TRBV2	CASSDELAGSDNEQFF
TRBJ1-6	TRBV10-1	CASSGQPNSPLHF
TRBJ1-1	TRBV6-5	CASRADTEAFF
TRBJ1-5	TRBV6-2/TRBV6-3	CASTPGTGGGYSNQPQHF
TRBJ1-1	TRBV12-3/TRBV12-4	CASSSWGNTEAFF
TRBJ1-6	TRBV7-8	CASSARDRVNSPLHF
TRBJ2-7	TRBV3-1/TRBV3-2	CASSQLGGSYEQYF
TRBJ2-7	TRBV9	CASSPTGTPPATVEQYF
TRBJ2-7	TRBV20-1	CSASDSGTGAYEQYF
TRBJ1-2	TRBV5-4	CASSYPDRGGYYGYTF
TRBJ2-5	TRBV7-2	CASSFSGRNGETQYF
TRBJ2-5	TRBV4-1	CASSQTSGGTQETQYF
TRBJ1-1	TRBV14	CASSQTRGFNTEAFF
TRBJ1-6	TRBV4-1	CASSQDSGGISYNSPLHF
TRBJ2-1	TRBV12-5	CASGLGTPSGEQFF
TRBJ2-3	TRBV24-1	CATSARGLGTDTQYF
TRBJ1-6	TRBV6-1	CASSEITVNNSPLHF
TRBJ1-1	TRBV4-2	CASSLGDGVSNTEAFF
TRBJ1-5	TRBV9	CASSVGQPQHF
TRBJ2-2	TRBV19	CASRRDRNTGELFF
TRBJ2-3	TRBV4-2	CASSQDRASGAYTQYF
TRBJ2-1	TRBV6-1	CASSDNTGNEQFF
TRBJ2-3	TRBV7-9	CASSPPGPTQYF
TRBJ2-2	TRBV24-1	CATSARDTGELFF
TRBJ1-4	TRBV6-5	CASNAATNEKLFF
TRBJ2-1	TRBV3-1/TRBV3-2	CASSQPGRPYNEQFF
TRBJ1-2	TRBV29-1	CSVAGLRGQGGTGYTF
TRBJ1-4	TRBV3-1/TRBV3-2	CASSQDLGTNEKLFF